Presented here are 8 T cell receptor beta chains from one specimen sequenced in a study of T-cell memory formation after mild COVID-19. TCRdb itself ran the 5' RACE reads through MiXCR, one entry per CDR3 protein. The repertoire holds 150,000 to 200,000 distinct CDR3 sequences, with roughly 13% as singletons. The sequencing input was PBMCs or a T cell subset sorted from them (not recorded which). Receptor source: a man between 18 and 35 years old who had mild COVID-19 (a few samples of this study predate the infection). Cell type and time point are not known.

The chain has TRBV11-2 and TRBJ1-6; the D gene is possibly TRBD1 (6 bases). The CDR3 contains 16 residues. Germline CDR1 is SGHAT and CDR2 is FQNNGV. V was clipped by 0 bases and J by 9 bases, with 15 bases between them. The CDR3 DNA is TGTGCCAGCAGCTTAGAGGTGACAGGCAATGGTTCACCCCTCCACTTT. It encodes CASSLEVTGNGSPLHF.

J is TRBJ2-5 and V is TRBV7-7, with TRBD1 identical over 12 bases. CDR1 and CDR2 (germline): SSHAT, FNYEAQ (reference sequence). Unmatched junction bases numbered 9, after V lost 1 base and J lost 6 bases. This CDR3 comprises 17 residues. DNA for the CDR3: TGTGCCAGCAGCTTAGGACCCCCGGGACAGGGGGCGCAGACCCAGTACTTC. Amino acids: CASSLGPPGQGAQTQYF.

This clonotype was observed a few times. The chain recombines TRBV7-9 with TRBJ1-1; D might be TRBD1 (6 bases). V was cut by 5 bases and J by 7 bases, with 14 bases left in between. The CDR3 has 13 residues. Germline V gene sequence: CDR1 SEHNR, CDR2 FQNEAQ (reference sequence). CDR3 coding DNA: TGTGCCAGCAGCCGGGACACTCAGCGTGAAGCTTTCTTT. It translates to CASSRDTQREAFF.

Concerning this clonotype itself: Sequence at one end of the junction differs from germline and may be a read error. V gene TRBV7-9 combines with J gene TRBJ1-1; 8 bases align to TRBD1. The germline V gene has CDR1 SEHNR and CDR2 FQNEAQ (reference sequence). The CDR3 is made up of 14 amino acids. The CDR3 region has the DNA TGTGCCAGCAGCTCCCAGGGGGCTTACACTGAAGATTTCTTT. This gives the protein CASSSQGAYTEDFF. The full variable domain, rest sourced from reference TRBV7-9 and TRBJ1-1, is DTGVSQNPRHKITKRGQNVTFRCDPISEHNRLYWYRQTLGQGPEFLTYFQNEAQLEKSRLLSDRFSAERPKGSFSTLEIQRTEQGDSAMYLCASSSQGAYTEDFFGQGTRLTVV.

This clonotype was detected only a few times. V is TRBV10-3 and J is TRBJ1-2; 7 bases fit TRBD1. Per germline, CDR1 ENHRY and CDR2 SYGVKD. CDR3 length: 12 residues. The V and J ends lost 7 bases and 8 bases, in that order; junction bases with no gene match: 7. In DNA, the CDR3 is TGTGCCATCAACCAGGGGGGGCTGGGCTACACCTTC. This encodes CAINQGGLGYTF.

This clonotype came up a few times. V is TRBV12-3 or TRBV12-4 and J is TRBJ2-7, with 12 bases fitting TRBD1. The CDR3 is 13 amino acids. The V gene end was trimmed by 5 bases and the J gene end by 9 bases; junction bases not matched to a gene: 5. CDR3: CASSTGTGGMQYV. As DNA, the CDR3 is TGTGCCAGCAGTACCGGGACAGGGGGCATGCAGTACGTC.

This clonotype has more than one count but fewer than ten. This chain connects TRBV5-1 to TRBJ2-1, with 7 nucleotides matching TRBD2. V was pared by 1 base and J by 5 bases, with 6 bases of the junction left unmatched. CDR3 length equals 15 residues. The germline gives CDR1 SGHRS, CDR2 YFSETQ. CDR3 amino acids: CASSLRSGTNNEQFF. The CDR3, as DNA: TGCGCCAGCAGCTTGAGATCAGGGACTAACAATGAGCAGTTCTTC.

The V and J genes are TRBV7-2 and TRBJ2-1, with 8 nucleotides matching TRBD1. The CDR3 consists of 19 residues. Germline lookup yields CDR1 SGHTA and CDR2 FQGNSA. V lost 4 bases, J lost 0 bases, and 14 bases stayed unmatched. The CDR3 loop reads CASSSRPGTGPSSYNEQFF. The CDR3, as DNA: TGTGCCAGCAGCTCACGGCCCGGGACAGGCCCCAGCTCCTACAATGAGCAGTTCTTC.